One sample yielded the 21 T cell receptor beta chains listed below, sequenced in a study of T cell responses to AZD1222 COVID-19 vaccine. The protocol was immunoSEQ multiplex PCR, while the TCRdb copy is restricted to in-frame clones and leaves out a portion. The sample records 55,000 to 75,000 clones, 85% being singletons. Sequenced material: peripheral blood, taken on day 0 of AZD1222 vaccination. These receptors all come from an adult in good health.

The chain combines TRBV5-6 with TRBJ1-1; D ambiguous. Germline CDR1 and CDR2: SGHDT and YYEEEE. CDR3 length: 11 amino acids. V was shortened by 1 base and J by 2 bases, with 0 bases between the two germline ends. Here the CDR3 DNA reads TGTGCCAGCAGCTTGAACACTGAAGCTTTCTTT. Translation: CASSLNTEAFF.

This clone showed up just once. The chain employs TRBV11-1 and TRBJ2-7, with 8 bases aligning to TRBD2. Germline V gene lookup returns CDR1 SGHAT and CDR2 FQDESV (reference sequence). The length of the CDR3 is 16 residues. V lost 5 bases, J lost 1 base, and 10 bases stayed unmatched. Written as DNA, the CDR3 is TGTGCCAGCAGCCCGTATCTCGAGCGGGGGTCCTACGAGCAGTACTTC. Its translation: CASSPYLERGSYEQYF.

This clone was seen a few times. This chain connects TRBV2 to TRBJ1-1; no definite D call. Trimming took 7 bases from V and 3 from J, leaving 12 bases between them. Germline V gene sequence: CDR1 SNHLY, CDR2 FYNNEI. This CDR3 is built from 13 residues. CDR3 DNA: TGTGCCAGCATGGTGATTTCGTACACTGAAGCTTTCTTT. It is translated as CASMVISYTEAFF.

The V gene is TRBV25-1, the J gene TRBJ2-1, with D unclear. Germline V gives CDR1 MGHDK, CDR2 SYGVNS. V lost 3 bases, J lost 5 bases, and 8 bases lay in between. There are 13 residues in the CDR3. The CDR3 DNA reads TGTGCCAGCAGTGAGTGGAGAAACAATGAGCAGTTCTTC. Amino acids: CASSEWRNNEQFF.

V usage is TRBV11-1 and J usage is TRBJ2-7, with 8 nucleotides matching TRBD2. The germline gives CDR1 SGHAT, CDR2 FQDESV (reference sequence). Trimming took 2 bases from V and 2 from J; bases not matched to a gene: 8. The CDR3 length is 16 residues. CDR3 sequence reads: CASSLLTSGHTYEQYF. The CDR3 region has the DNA TGTGCCAGCAGCTTATTAACTAGCGGACATACCTACGAGCAGTACTTC.

CDR3 amino acids: CAISEVWGDQPQHF. DNA for the CDR3: TGTGCCATCAGTGAGGTCTGGGGAGATCAGCCCCAGCATTTT. The chain uses TRBV10-3 and TRBJ1-5, with D hard to call. The CDR3 contains 14 residues. V was shortened by 2 bases and J by 5 bases, with 10 bases between the two germline ends. In germline, CDR1 is ENHRY, CDR2 SYGVKD.

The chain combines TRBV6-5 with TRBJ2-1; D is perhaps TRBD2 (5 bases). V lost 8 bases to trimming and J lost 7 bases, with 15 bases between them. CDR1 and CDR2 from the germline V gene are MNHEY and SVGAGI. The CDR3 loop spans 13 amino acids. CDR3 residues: CASGRGPSNEQFF. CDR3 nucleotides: TGTGCCAGCGGTCGGGGTCCTTCGAATGAGCAGTTCTTC.

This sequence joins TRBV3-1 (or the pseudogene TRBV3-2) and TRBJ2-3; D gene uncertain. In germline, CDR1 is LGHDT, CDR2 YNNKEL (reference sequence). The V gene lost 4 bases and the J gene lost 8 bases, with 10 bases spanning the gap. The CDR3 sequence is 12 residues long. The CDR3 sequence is CASSPGSGTQYF. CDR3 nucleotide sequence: TGTGCCAGCAGCCCCGGTTCGGGTACGCAGTATTTT.

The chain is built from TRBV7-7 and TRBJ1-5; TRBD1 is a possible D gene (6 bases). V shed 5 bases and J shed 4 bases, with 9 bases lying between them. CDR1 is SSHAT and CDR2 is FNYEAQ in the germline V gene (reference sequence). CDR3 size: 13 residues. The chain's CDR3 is CASSQGTNQPQHF. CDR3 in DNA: TGTGCCAGCAGCCAAGGGACAAATCAGCCCCAGCATTTT.

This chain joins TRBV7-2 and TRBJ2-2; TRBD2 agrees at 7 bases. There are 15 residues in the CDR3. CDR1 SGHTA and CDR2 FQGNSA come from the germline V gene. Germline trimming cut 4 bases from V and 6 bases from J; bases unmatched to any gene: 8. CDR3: CASSWVGGYPGELFF. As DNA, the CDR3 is TGTGCCAGCAGCTGGGTGGGGGGGTACCCCGGGGAGCTGTTTTTT.

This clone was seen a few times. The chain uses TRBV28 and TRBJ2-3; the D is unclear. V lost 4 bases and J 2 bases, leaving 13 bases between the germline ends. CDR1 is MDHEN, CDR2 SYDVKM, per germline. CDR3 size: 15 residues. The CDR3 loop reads CASSSLGSATDTQYF. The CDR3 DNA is TGTGCCAGCAGTTCTCTGGGGTCTGCCACAGATACGCAGTATTTT.

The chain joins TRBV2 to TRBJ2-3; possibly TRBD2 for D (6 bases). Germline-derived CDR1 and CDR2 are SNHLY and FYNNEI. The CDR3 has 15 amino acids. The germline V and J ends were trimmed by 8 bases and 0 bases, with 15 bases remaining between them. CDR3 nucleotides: TGTGCCAGCGGGAGAACCGGGACTAGCACAGATACGCAGTATTTT. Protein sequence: CASGRTGTSTDTQYF.

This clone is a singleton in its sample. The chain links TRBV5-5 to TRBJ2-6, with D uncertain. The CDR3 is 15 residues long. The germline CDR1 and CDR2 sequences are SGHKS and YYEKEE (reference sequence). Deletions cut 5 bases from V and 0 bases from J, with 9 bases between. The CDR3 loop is CASSNPISGANVLTF. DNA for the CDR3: TGTGCCAGCAGTAATCCTATCTCTGGGGCCAACGTCCTGACTTTC.

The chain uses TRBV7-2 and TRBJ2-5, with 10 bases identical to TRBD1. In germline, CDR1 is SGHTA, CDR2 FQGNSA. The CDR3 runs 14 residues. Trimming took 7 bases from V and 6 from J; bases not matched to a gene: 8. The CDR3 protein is CASNHGQGVKTQYF. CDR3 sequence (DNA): TGTGCCAGCAACCATGGACAGGGGGTTAAGACCCAGTACTTC.

This CDR3 is CASSLELGGYEQYF. In DNA, the CDR3 is TGTGCCAGCAGCTTAGAACTGGGAGGCTACGAGCAGTACTTC. The chain combines TRBV11-2 with TRBJ2-7; D may be TRBD2 (6 bases). This CDR3 is built from 14 residues. From germline, CDR1 is SGHAT and CDR2 FQNNGV. The germline V and J ends were trimmed by 0 bases and 3 bases, with 9 bases remaining between them.

The CDR3 nucleotides are TGTGCCAGCAGCTTAAGAAAGGACACCCCCTACGAGCAGTACTTC. It codes for CASSLRKDTPYEQYF. The V and J genes are TRBV7-9 and TRBJ2-7; D possibly corresponds to TRBD1 (5 bases). Germline CDR1 reads SEHNR; CDR2 reads FQNEAQ (reference sequence). Trimming took 2 bases from V and 2 from J, leaving 13 bases between them. The CDR3 runs 15 residues. The full variable domain, with the rest looked up from reference TRBV7-9 and TRBJ2-7, is DTGVSQNPRHKITKRGQNVTFRCDPISEHNRLYWYRQTLGQGPEFLTYFQNEAQLEKSRLLSDRFSAERPKGSFSTLEIQRTEQGDSAMYLCASSLRKDTPYEQYFGPGTRLTVT.

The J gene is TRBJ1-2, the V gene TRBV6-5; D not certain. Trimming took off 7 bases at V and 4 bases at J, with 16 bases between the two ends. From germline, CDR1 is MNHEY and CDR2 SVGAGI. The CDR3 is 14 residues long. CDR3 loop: CASKIRAAGYGYTF. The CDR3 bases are TGTGCCAGCAAAATAAGGGCCGCAGGCTATGGCTACACCTTC.

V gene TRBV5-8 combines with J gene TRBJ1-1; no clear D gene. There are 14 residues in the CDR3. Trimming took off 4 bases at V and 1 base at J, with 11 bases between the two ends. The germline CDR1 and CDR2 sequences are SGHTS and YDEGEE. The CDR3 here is CASSTRTANTEAFF. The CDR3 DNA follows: TGTGCCAGCAGCACTAGGACGGCGAACACTGAAGCTTTCTTT.

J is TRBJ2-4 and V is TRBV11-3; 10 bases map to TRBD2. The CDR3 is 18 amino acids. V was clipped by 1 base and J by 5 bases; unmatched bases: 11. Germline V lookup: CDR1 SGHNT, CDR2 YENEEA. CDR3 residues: CASSLARAGGLEENIQYF. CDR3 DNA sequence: TGTGCCAGCAGCTTAGCTCGAGCGGGGGGGCTTGAGGAAAACATTCAGTACTTC. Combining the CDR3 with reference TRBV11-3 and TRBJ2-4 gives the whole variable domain EAGVVQSPRYKIIEKKQPVAFWCNPISGHNTLYWYLQNLGQGPELLIRYENEEAVDDSQLPKDRFSAERLKGVDSTLKIQPAELGDSAVYLCASSLARAGGLEENIQYFGAGTRLSVL.

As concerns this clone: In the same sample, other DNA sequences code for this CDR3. The CDR3 DNA sequence: TGCGCCAGCAGCCAAGAGGCCGTACGCTCCACAGATACGCAGTATTTT. Its protein product is CASSQEAVRSTDTQYF. The gene calls are TRBV4-1 and TRBJ2-3; the D is unclear. The CDR3 is 16 residues long. Trimming stripped 0 bases from V and 2 bases from J, with 12 bases between. Germline V gene data show CDR1 as MGHRA and CDR2 as YSYEKL.

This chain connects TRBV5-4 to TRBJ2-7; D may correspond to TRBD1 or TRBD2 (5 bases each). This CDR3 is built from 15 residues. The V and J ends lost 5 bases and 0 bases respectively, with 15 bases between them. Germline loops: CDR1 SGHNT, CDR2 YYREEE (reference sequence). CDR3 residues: CASSLSWDRSYEQYF. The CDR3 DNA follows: TGTGCCAGCAGTTTGTCTTGGGACCGCTCCTACGAGCAGTACTTC.